This paragraph covers one TCR beta chain sequence. In germline, CDR1 is SNHLY, CDR2 FYNNEI. The CDR3 length is 12 residues. These data come from a study of monozygotic twins with inflammatory bowel disease. Per-sample cDNA came from eight separate reactions. Using the 5' RACE reads, TCRdb records one entry per CDR3 protein without DNA. The listing records 330,000 or so distinct CDR3 sequences. J is TRBJ2-1 and V is TRBV2. The source of this sequence is a human donor with ulcerative colitis or Crohn's disease, or a healthy co-twin of an affected twin (not recorded which). The specimen sequenced was blood. The CDR3 here is CASRKDGNEQFF.